A selection of T cell receptor beta chains follows, all from one sample in a study of T cell responses to AZD1222 COVID-19 vaccine. Profiling relied on immunoSEQ multiplex PCR, and the TCRdb table lists in-frame clones only, not all of them. This sample has roughly 150,000 clones, with about 89% found just once. The input for sequencing was peripheral blood, taken 28 days after the second AZD1222 dose. Receptor source: an adult who received the AZD1222 COVID-19 vaccine. CDR3s include the opening cysteine and the closing phenylalanine or tryptophan. D genes are given only for firm matches. Expanded clones are given a class, and other clones once, few, many or no size at all.

V gene	D gene	clone size	J gene	CDR3 DNA	CDR3 protein
TRBV4-2	.	.	TRBJ2-3	TGTGCCAGCAGCCAAGATGGGAAGGACACAGATACGCAGTATTTT	CASSQDGKDTDTQYF
TRBV5-1	.	.	TRBJ1-3	TGCGCCAGCAGCTTGGAGAATCCCGGAAACACCATATATTTT	CASSLENPGNTIYF
TRBV5-1	.	.	TRBJ2-2	TGCGCCAGCAGCTTAGCTGGTGCAGAGCTCGGGGAGCTGTTTTTT	CASSLAGAELGELFF
TRBV7-3	.	.	TRBJ1-2	TGTGCCAGCAGCCTCAGGATGGGGTTAGCTAACTATGGCTACACCTTC	CASSLRMGLANYGYTF
TRBV4-3	.	.	TRBJ1-1	TGCGCCAGCAGCCAAGGGCCTGGACAGCCAAACACTGAAGCTTTCTTT	CASSQGPGQPNTEAFF
TRBV7-9	.	.	TRBJ1-5	TGTGCCAGCAGCTTAGAGGTGGGGCAGGTCCCTCAGCCCCAGCATTTT	CASSLEVGQVPQPQHF
TRBV14	.	.	TRBJ1-2	TGTGCCAGCAGCCAAGATCACAGATTCACCTATGGCTACACCTTC	CASSQDHRFTYGYTF
TRBV19	.	.	TRBJ2-1	TGTGCCAGTACCCTAGGGAGGCAGGGGAGGTCGAATGAGCAGTTCTTC	CASTLGRQGRSNEQFF
TRBV7-9	.	once	TRBJ2-7	TGTGCCAGCAGCCTACTGGGGGCCCACGAGCAGTACTTC	CASSLLGAHEQYF
TRBV7-3	.	.	TRBJ2-5	TGTGCCAGCAGCTTAACCGGGGGAAGGGAGACCCAGTACTTC	CASSLTGGRETQYF
TRBV28	.	once	TRBJ1-2	TGTGCCAGCCTCCGGTCGACAGCCAACTATGGCTACACCTTC	CASLRSTANYGYTF
TRBV19	TRBD1	.	TRBJ1-6	TGTGCCAGTAGTATGGAAGGAGGGACAGGGAGTTCACCCCTCCACTTT	CASSMEGGTGSSPLHF
TRBV7-2	.	.	TRBJ1-6	TGTGCCAGCAGCTTAATGGGGGCGCGGAATAATTCACCCCTCCACTTT	CASSLMGARNNSPLHF
TRBV19	.	.	TRBJ1-5	TGTGCCAGTAGTACTTACAGAAATAGCAATCAGCCCCAGCATTTT	CASSTYRNSNQPQHF
TRBV10-3	TRBD1	.	TRBJ1-5	TGTGCCATCAGTGAAGGGACAGGGTTTAGTCAGCCCCAGCATTTT	CAISEGTGFSQPQHF
TRBV12-3/TRBV12-4	.	.	TRBJ1-5	TGTGCCAGCAGTTTTTCGAGAGATCAGCCCCAGCATTTT	CASSFSRDQPQHF
TRBV5-8	TRBD1	.	TRBJ2-7	TGTGCCAGCGGACAGACAGGGGGCGGGGAGCAGTACTTC	CASGQTGGGEQYF
TRBV11-2	.	.	TRBJ1-3	TGTGCCAGCAGCTTAAGGGACAATGGAAACACCATATATTTT	CASSLRDNGNTIYF
TRBV2	.	.	TRBJ1-2	TGTGCCAGCAGTCCTCAGGGAATCGGGGGCTACACCTTC	CASSPQGIGGYTF
TRBV28	.	once	TRBJ1-3	TGTGCCAGCAGTTTACCCGGGGCAGGGGCGTTCTCTGGAAACACCATATATTTT	CASSLPGAGAFSGNTIYF
TRBV28	.	few	TRBJ1-2	TGTGCCAGCAGTTTTCGGGACTATGGCTACACCTTC	CASSFRDYGYTF
TRBV18	.	.	TRBJ1-1	TGTGCCAGCTCACGACGTACAGAAGCTTTCTTT	CASSRRTEAFF
TRBV10-3	.	.	TRBJ1-2	TGTGCCATCAGTGTAGGAGATAACTATGGCTACACCTTC	CAISVGDNYGYTF
TRBV7-9	.	.	TRBJ2-1	TGTGCCAGCAGCTTATCTTCTGTGGGATGGCAGTTCTTC	CASSLSSVGWQFF
TRBV6-6	TRBD2	.	TRBJ2-7	TGTGCCAGCAGTATTTCCGGGACTAGCGGGACCTACGAGCAGTACTTC	CASSISGTSGTYEQYF
TRBV24-1	.	.	TRBJ2-3	TGTGCCACCAGTGGAAGTCCGGCGGATACGCAGTATTTT	CATSGSPADTQYF
TRBV7-9	.	.	TRBJ1-2	TGTGCCAGCAGCTTAGTCGAGGGACGGGGCTACACCTTC	CASSLVEGRGYTF
TRBV21-1	.	.	TRBJ1-2	TGTGCCAGCAGCAGTCGCCCTCGACAGGGGCTAAGAGATGGCTACACCTTC	CASSSRPRQGLRDGYTF
TRBV6-2/TRBV6-3	.	.	TRBJ2-7	TGTGCCAGCAGTTACGGTGTACGCGAGCAGTACTTC	CASSYGVREQYF
TRBV3-1/TRBV3-2	.	.	TRBJ2-1	TGTGCCAGCAGCCAAACTATGACTAGCTACAATGAGCAGTTCTTC	CASSQTMTSYNEQFF
TRBV27	TRBD2	.	TRBJ2-2	TGTGCCAGCAGTTTAAGGGCTAGCGGGATGTCGAACACCGGGGAGCTGTTTTTT	CASSLRASGMSNTGELFF
TRBV4-3	.	once	TRBJ2-2	TGCGCCAGCAGCCAAGAATATGGGACCGGGGAGCTGTTTTTT	CASSQEYGTGELFF
TRBV5-6	.	.	TRBJ2-7	TGTGCCAGCAGCTTGGAGGGTTTCGGTTCCGGCGAGCAGTACTTC	CASSLEGFGSGEQYF
TRBV9	TRBD1	once	TRBJ1-3	TGTGCCAGCAGCCTGAGACAGGGGCCGGGAAACACCATATATTTT	CASSLRQGPGNTIYF
TRBV12-3/TRBV12-4	.	few	TRBJ1-1	TGTGCCAGCATAAGACAGGCGGGGACTGAAGCTTTCTTT	CASIRQAGTEAFF
TRBV10-1	TRBD1	.	TRBJ1-5	TGCGCCAGCAGTGAGTCCGAGATGGGACAGGTCCAATTTAGCAATCAGCCCCAGCATTTT	CASSESEMGQVQFSNQPQHF
TRBV27	.	.	TRBJ1-6	TGTGCCAGCAGTTACGCGGACGGAAAAAATTCACCCCTCCACTTT	CASSYADGKNSPLHF
TRBV19	TRBD1	once	TRBJ2-5	TGTGCCAGTAGCCGGGACAGGACACAAGAGACCCAGTACTTC	CASSRDRTQETQYF
TRBV6-5	.	.	TRBJ2-2	TGTGCCAGCAGTTACTTTGTCTGGTCGAACACCGGGGAGCTGTTTTTT	CASSYFVWSNTGELFF
TRBV27	TRBD1	.	TRBJ2-7	TGTGCCAGCAGTTTAATCTTGGGACAGGGGTCCTACGAGCAGTACTTC	CASSLILGQGSYEQYF
TRBV2	.	.	TRBJ1-1	TGTGCCAGCAGCCGAATGGCGGGACGGCCTAACACTGAAGCTTTCTTT	CASSRMAGRPNTEAFF
TRBV15	.	.	TRBJ2-7	TGTGCCACCAGCAGAGCCTTAGCAGGGGTCCAGTACTTC	CATSRALAGVQYF
TRBV5-5	TRBD2	.	TRBJ2-3	TGTGCCAGCAGCTTGGTGTCGGGGGGAAGCACAGATACGCAGTATTTT	CASSLVSGGSTDTQYF
TRBV4-2	TRBD2	.	TRBJ2-7	TGTGCCAGCAGCCAAGAGCTAGCGGGAGAGGAGCAGTACTTC	CASSQELAGEEQYF
TRBV27	TRBD2	once	TRBJ2-3	TGTGCCAGTATCGGGGGGGGCACAGATACGCAGTATTTT	CASIGGGTDTQYF
TRBV29-1	TRBD1	.	TRBJ2-1	TGCAGCGTTGTACCTCCGGGACAGGGATATGAGCAGTTCTTC	CSVVPPGQGYEQFF
TRBV5-6	TRBD1	.	TRBJ1-2	TGTGCCAGCAGCTTGGGAGGGACAGCCCTCGCATATGGCTACACCTTC	CASSLGGTALAYGYTF
TRBV27	.	.	TRBJ2-1	TGTGCCAGCAGTTTTAATCAGATAGCCTCCTACAATGAGCAGTTCTTC	CASSFNQIASYNEQFF
TRBV5-5	TRBD1	.	TRBJ1-1	TGTGCCAGCAGCGGGGACAGTCGAACTGAAGCTTTCTTT	CASSGDSRTEAFF
TRBV4-2	.	.	TRBJ1-1	TGTGCCAGCAGCCAAGGGCGTCGGGCAGCCATTCATCAAGCTTTCTTT	CASSQGRRAAIHQAFF
TRBV7-2	TRBD2	.	TRBJ2-1	TGTGCCAGCAGCAAACTAGCGGGGGGCTACAATGAGCAGTTCTTC	CASSKLAGGYNEQFF
TRBV7-2	.	.	TRBJ2-7	TGTGCCAGCAGCCCAAATCAACAGGGAATAACCTACGAGCAGTACTTC	CASSPNQQGITYEQYF